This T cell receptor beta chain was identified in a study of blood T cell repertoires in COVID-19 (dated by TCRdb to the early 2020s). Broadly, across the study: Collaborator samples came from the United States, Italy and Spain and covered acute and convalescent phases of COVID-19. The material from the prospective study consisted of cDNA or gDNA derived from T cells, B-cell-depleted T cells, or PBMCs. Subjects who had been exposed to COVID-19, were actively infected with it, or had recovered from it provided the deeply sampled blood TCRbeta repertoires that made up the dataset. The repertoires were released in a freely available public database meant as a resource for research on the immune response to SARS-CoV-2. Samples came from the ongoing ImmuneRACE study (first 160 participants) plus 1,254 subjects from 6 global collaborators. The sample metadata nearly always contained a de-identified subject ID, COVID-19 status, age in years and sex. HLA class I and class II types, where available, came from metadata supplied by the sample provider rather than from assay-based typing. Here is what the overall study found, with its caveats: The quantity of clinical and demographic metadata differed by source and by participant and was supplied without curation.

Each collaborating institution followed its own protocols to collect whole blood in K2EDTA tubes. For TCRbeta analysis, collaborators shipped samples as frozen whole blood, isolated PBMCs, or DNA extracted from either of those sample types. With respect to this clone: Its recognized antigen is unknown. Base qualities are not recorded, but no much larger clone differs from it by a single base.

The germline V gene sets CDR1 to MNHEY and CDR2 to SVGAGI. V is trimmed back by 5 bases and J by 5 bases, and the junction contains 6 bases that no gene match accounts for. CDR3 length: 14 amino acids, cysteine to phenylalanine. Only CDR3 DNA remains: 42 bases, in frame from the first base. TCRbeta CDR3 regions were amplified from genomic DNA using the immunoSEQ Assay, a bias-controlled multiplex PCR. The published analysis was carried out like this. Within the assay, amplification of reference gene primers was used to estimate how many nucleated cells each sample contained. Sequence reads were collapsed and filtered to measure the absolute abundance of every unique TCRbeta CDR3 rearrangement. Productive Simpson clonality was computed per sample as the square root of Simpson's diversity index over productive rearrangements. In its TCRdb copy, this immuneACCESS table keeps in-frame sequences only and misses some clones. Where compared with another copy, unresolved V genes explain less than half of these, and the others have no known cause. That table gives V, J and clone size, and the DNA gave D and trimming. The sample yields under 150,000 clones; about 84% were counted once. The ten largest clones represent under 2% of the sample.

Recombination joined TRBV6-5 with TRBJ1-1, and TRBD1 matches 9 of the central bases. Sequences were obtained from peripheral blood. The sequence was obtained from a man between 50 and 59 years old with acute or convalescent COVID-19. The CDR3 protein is CASSTGTGYTEAFF. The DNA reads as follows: TGTGCCAGCAGTACCGGGACAGGGTATACTGAAGCTTTCTTT.